The clone carrying this T cell receptor (beta chain) appeared once. These data come from a study of OX40 agonist ivuxolimab in advanced cancers. TCRdb keeps only in-frame clones here, not all; method: immunoSEQ multiplex PCR. The table lists about 46,000 clones, about 88% of them singletons. The CDR3 has 16 residues. Trimming took 0 bases from V and 6 from J; bases not matched to a gene: 7. CDR1 SGDLS and CDR2 YYNGEE come from the germline V gene. This clonotype was sampled from an adult with an advanced solid tumor such as melanoma, head and neck, liver or kidney cancer. V gene TRBV9 combines with J gene TRBJ2-3, with 10 bases that match TRBD2. Specimen: CD4+ or CD8+ T cells sorted from blood, collected in a trial of the OX40 agonist ivuxolimab. CDR3 residues: CASSVEAGGPWDTQYF. The CDR3 nucleotides read TGTGCCAGCAGCGTAGAAGCGGGGGGGCCTTGGGATACGCAGTATTTT.